The entry below describes one T cell receptor beta chain. The data stem from a study of blood T cell repertoires in COVID-19. Across the study: The United States, Italy and Spain provided the acute and convalescent COVID-19 samples.

Original processing methods: Reference gene primer amplification gave estimated nucleated cell counts. Sequencing used immunoSEQ multiplex PCR; TCRdb keeps in-frame clones, though not all of them. That table is the source of V, J and clone size, and D and trimming were worked out from the DNA. This sample has approximately 54,000 clones; 85% to 95% occur once, and the top ten carry less than 4%. The V end lost 5 bases, the J end lost 3 bases, and 5 bases lay between the germline ends. This CDR3 spans 12 amino acids. Per the germline V gene, CDR1 is SGHRS and CDR2 is YFSETQ. The source is a man aged 50 or older with acute or convalescent COVID-19. The chain carries TRBV5-1 and TRBJ2-2; D is possibly TRBD1 (5 bases). Sequences were obtained from peripheral blood. CDR3 amino acids: CASRQDTGELFF. The CDR3 DNA sequence: TGCGCCAGCAGACAGGACACCGGGGAGCTGTTTTTT.